This is a list of T cell receptor beta chains from one sample in a study of tumor-infiltrating lymphocytes in localized non-small cell lung cancer. Some clones are missing from TCRdb's copy, which holds only in-frame ones; the method was immunoSEQ multiplex PCR. The sample consists of about 12,000 clones, roughly 80% of them appearing once. Source material: uninvolved lung tissue not adjacent to the tumor. All receptors come from a human donor with non-small cell lung cancer. Each CDR3 is given with its conserved first and last residue. The D gene is left open where the match is weak. Rows may omit the clone size; those that give it use once, few, many or a size class.

DNA: TGTGCCAGCAGCTTAAACAGGGGGCGCGAGACCCAGTACTTC
CDR3: CASSLNRGRETQYF
D: TRBD1
V: TRBV7-8
size: -
J: TRBJ2-5

DNA: TGTGCCACCTGGGACGGGTTTACTGAAGCTTTCTTT
CDR3: CATWDGFTEAFF
D: -
V: TRBV10-3
size: -
J: TRBJ1-1

DNA: TGTGCCAGCAGCTTGGGACGGGAATTATCCTACGAGCAGTACTTC
CDR3: CASSLGRELSYEQYF
D: -
V: TRBV7-8
size: -
J: TRBJ2-7

DNA: TGTGCCAGCAGCCCCCAGGGAGTAGAGGGGGGCCGGACCCAGTACTTC
CDR3: CASSPQGVEGGRTQYF
D: -
V: TRBV13
size: -
J: TRBJ2-5

DNA: TGTGCCAGTAGGGACGGACAGGGGGTGAACAATGAGCAGTTCTTC
CDR3: CASRDGQGVNNEQFF
D: TRBD1
V: TRBV19
size: -
J: TRBJ2-1

DNA: TGTGCCAGCAGTCAGAGTAGCTCCTACAATGAGCAGTTCTTC
CDR3: CASSQSSSYNEQFF
D: -
V: TRBV5-6
size: -
J: TRBJ2-1

DNA: TGTGCCTGGAGAAAAGGGACAGTGAGAACTGAAGCTTTCTTT
CDR3: CAWRKGTVRTEAFF
D: TRBD1
V: TRBV30
size: -
J: TRBJ1-1

DNA: TGTGCCAGCAGTCAGGGACAGAGGGCTTTCTTT
CDR3: CASSQGQRAFF
D: TRBD1
V: TRBV6-9
size: -
J: TRBJ1-1

DNA: TGCGCCAGCAGCCAAACAGGGAGGGAGACCCAGTACTTC
CDR3: CASSQTGRETQYF
D: -
V: TRBV4-3
size: -
J: TRBJ2-5

DNA: TGCAGCGTTGAGACGGAGGATTCCTACGAGCAGTACTTC
CDR3: CSVETEDSYEQYF
D: -
V: TRBV29-1
size: -
J: TRBJ2-7

DNA: TGTGCCAGCAGCTTTGGGGACAGCTACGAGCAGTACTTC
CDR3: CASSFGDSYEQYF
D: TRBD1
V: TRBV7-2
size: -
J: TRBJ2-7

DNA: TGTGCCAGAAGCTACGGCCGGACCTCCTACGAGCAGTACTTC
CDR3: CARSYGRTSYEQYF
D: -
V: TRBV5-3
size: few
J: TRBJ2-7

DNA: TGTGCCAGCAGCCGGGACAGGGGGCAGGAAAAACTGTTTTTT
CDR3: CASSRDRGQEKLFF
D: TRBD1
V: TRBV7-6
size: -
J: TRBJ1-4

DNA: TGCGCCAGCAGCCAATACCAAACCGGGATAACCACCGGGGAGCTGTTTTTT
CDR3: CASSQYQTGITTGELFF
D: -
V: TRBV4-3
size: -
J: TRBJ2-2

DNA: TGTGCTAGTGGCCCTTCGGGGAATGAGCAGTTCTTC
CDR3: CASGPSGNEQFF
D: -
V: TRBV12-5
size: -
J: TRBJ2-1

DNA: TGTGCCAGCAGCGTAAGGGAGTCTGGAAACACCATATATTTT
CDR3: CASSVRESGNTIYF
D: -
V: TRBV9
size: -
J: TRBJ1-3

DNA: TGTGCCAGCAGCCCTGACACAGATACGCAGTATTTT
CDR3: CASSPDTDTQYF
D: -
V: TRBV7-2
size: -
J: TRBJ2-3

DNA: TGTGCCAGCAGCTTAGCTTACGGACACACAACCTACGAGCAGTACTTC
CDR3: CASSLAYGHTTYEQYF
D: -
V: TRBV7-9
size: -
J: TRBJ2-7

DNA: TGTGCCAGCAGCTTATGGACCAGGGACACTGAAGCTTTCTTT
CDR3: CASSLWTRDTEAFF
D: -
V: TRBV11-2
size: once
J: TRBJ1-1

DNA: TGTGCCAGCAGCAAAGTAGGAGGCGAGGAGGCTGAAGCTTTCTTT
CDR3: CASSKVGGEEAEAFF
D: -
V: TRBV21-1
size: -
J: TRBJ1-1

DNA: TGTGCCAGCAGCTCGTTAGCGTACGAGCAGTACTTC
CDR3: CASSSLAYEQYF
D: -
V: TRBV5-8
size: -
J: TRBJ2-7

DNA: TGTGCCAGTAGTATAGCCCGAGGGGGTTACGAGCAGTACTTC
CDR3: CASSIARGGYEQYF
D: -
V: TRBV19
size: few
J: TRBJ2-7

DNA: TGTGCCAGCAGCCCCCGGGTAGCGGCCTACAATGAGCAGTTCTTC
CDR3: CASSPRVAAYNEQFF
D: -
V: TRBV28
size: -
J: TRBJ2-1

DNA: TGTGCCAGCACGAAAGGGAACCTCTACGAGCAGTACTTC
CDR3: CASTKGNLYEQYF
D: -
V: TRBV2
size: -
J: TRBJ2-7

DNA: TGTGCCAGCAGCTTGGCTAGCGGGGTCATCCAAGAGACCCAGTACTTC
CDR3: CASSLASGVIQETQYF
D: TRBD2
V: TRBV5-5
size: once
J: TRBJ2-5

DNA: TGTGCTAGTGTTAGGGACACTTATGGCTACACCTTC
CDR3: CASVRDTYGYTF
D: -
V: TRBV12-5
size: -
J: TRBJ1-2

DNA: TGTGCCACCAGACTGCGCTACGGGACTAGAATCCCAGATACGCAGTATTTT
CDR3: CATRLRYGTRIPDTQYF
D: TRBD2
V: TRBV19
size: -
J: TRBJ2-3

DNA: TGTGCCAGCAGTTTCACGGTGGCATCCTACGAGCAGTACTTC
CDR3: CASSFTVASYEQYF
D: -
V: TRBV7-2
size: -
J: TRBJ2-7

DNA: TGTGCCAGCAGACTAGGACAGGGTAACACCTACGAGCAGTACTTC
CDR3: CASRLGQGNTYEQYF
D: TRBD1
V: TRBV5-6
size: -
J: TRBJ2-7

DNA: TGTGCCAGTACGGAGGGGGACGTAAATGAAAAACTGTTTTTT
CDR3: CASTEGDVNEKLFF
D: -
V: TRBV19
size: -
J: TRBJ1-4

DNA: TGTGCCAGCAGTGCAGGCTACGAGCAGTACTTC
CDR3: CASSAGYEQYF
D: -
V: TRBV2
size: -
J: TRBJ2-7

DNA: TGTGCCAGCACTCCACCCGGGACAGGCAATCAGCCCCAGCATTTT
CDR3: CASTPPGTGNQPQHF
D: TRBD1
V: TRBV6-5
size: few
J: TRBJ1-5

DNA: TGTGCCAGCTCACCTACTATAATCACGGCCGGGGAGCTGTTTTTT
CDR3: CASSPTIITAGELFF
D: -
V: TRBV18
size: few
J: TRBJ2-2

DNA: TGTGCCAGCAGCCAGACCGGGACTTTCCCCGATTCACCCCTCCACTTT
CDR3: CASSQTGTFPDSPLHF
D: -
V: TRBV11-2
size: -
J: TRBJ1-6

DNA: TGCAGCGTTGAAGTGACAGGGGAACGGTCCTACGAGCAGTACTTC
CDR3: CSVEVTGERSYEQYF
D: TRBD1
V: TRBV29-1
size: -
J: TRBJ2-7

DNA: TGTGCCTGGAGTGTACTCGCAGGGGGCGTCACTGAAGCTTTCTTT
CDR3: CAWSVLAGGVTEAFF
D: TRBD1
V: TRBV30
size: -
J: TRBJ1-1

DNA: TGTGCCAGCAGCTTAGACCCGGGGGGGAAGGAGTTCTTC
CDR3: CASSLDPGGKEFF
D: TRBD2
V: TRBV7-8
size: -
J: TRBJ2-1

DNA: TGCGCCAGCAGCCAAGATCTGGTTTCCGGAAACACCATATATTTT
CDR3: CASSQDLVSGNTIYF
D: -
V: TRBV4-1
size: -
J: TRBJ1-3

DNA: TGTGCCAGCAGCCCTCGGACAGATGGCTACACCTTC
CDR3: CASSPRTDGYTF
D: -
V: TRBV11-3
size: once
J: TRBJ1-2

DNA: TGTGCCAGCAGTGAGGGGACCCCGGAGGAAAAACTGTTTTTT
CDR3: CASSEGTPEEKLFF
D: -
V: TRBV25-1
size: -
J: TRBJ1-4

DNA: TGTGCCAGCAGGGTAGACAGTTCCTACAATGAGCAGTTCTTC
CDR3: CASRVDSSYNEQFF
D: -
V: TRBV27
size: -
J: TRBJ2-1

DNA: TGTGCCAGCAGCTGGGGGACAGGGGCCGATAATTCACCCCTCCACTTT
CDR3: CASSWGTGADNSPLHF
D: TRBD1
V: TRBV9
size: -
J: TRBJ1-6

DNA: TGTGCCAGCAGAAGGGACACGGGTGACACCGGGGAGCTGTTTTTT
CDR3: CASRRDTGDTGELFF
D: -
V: TRBV6-1
size: -
J: TRBJ2-2

DNA: TGCGCCAGCTCAGGTTCAACTAATGAAAAACTGTTTTTT
CDR3: CASSGSTNEKLFF
D: -
V: TRBV5-1
size: -
J: TRBJ1-4

DNA: TGCGCCAGCAGCGCGGGACAGGAAAAACTGTTTTTT
CDR3: CASSAGQEKLFF
D: TRBD1
V: TRBV10-1
size: once
J: TRBJ1-4

DNA: TGCAGCGTGCAACCAGGGGGCAGGTATGGCTACACCTTC
CDR3: CSVQPGGRYGYTF
D: TRBD1
V: TRBV29-1
size: -
J: TRBJ1-2

DNA: TGTGCCAGCAGTGTACCGGGACAACTTCAAGAGCAGTACTTC
CDR3: CASSVPGQLQEQYF
D: -
V: TRBV27
size: -
J: TRBJ2-7

DNA: TGTGCCAGCAGCTTGGGGCGGGGGGGGTACTACGAGCAGTACTTC
CDR3: CASSLGRGGYYEQYF
D: TRBD2
V: TRBV7-2
size: -
J: TRBJ2-7

DNA: TGTGCCAGCACCATGACTAGTAGCACAGATACGCAGTATTTT
CDR3: CASTMTSSTDTQYF
D: -
V: TRBV7-2
size: -
J: TRBJ2-3

DNA: TGTGCCAGCAGCTTAGGGGAGTTAGGAAATCAGCCCCAGCATTTT
CDR3: CASSLGELGNQPQHF
D: -
V: TRBV7-9
size: -
J: TRBJ1-5

DNA: TGTGCCATCAGTGAGGGGCTGGGAGGTAATTCACCCCTCCACTTT
CDR3: CAISEGLGGNSPLHF
D: -
V: TRBV10-3
size: -
J: TRBJ1-6

DNA: TGCGCCAGTTCGACTAGCGCCGACCAACAAGAGACCCAGTACTTC
CDR3: CASSTSADQQETQYF
D: TRBD2
V: TRBV5-1
size: -
J: TRBJ2-5

DNA: TGTGCCAGCAGCCAAATAGAAGGGACGCAGGAAAAACTGTTTTTT
CDR3: CASSQIEGTQEKLFF
D: -
V: TRBV14
size: -
J: TRBJ1-4

DNA: TGTGCCAGCAGCTCCCTAGGAAACAATGAGCAGTTCTTC
CDR3: CASSSLGNNEQFF
D: -
V: TRBV7-3
size: -
J: TRBJ2-1

DNA: TGTGCCAGCAGCCCCGCAGGTAACACTGAAGCTTTCTTT
CDR3: CASSPAGNTEAFF
D: -
V: TRBV7-2
size: -
J: TRBJ1-1

DNA: TGTGCCAGCAGTTTAGCAGGAGGTAGCACAGATACGCAGTATTTT
CDR3: CASSLAGGSTDTQYF
D: -
V: TRBV6-4
size: once
J: TRBJ2-3

DNA: TGTGCCAGCAGCCAAGGAACCTCCTATGGCTACACCTTC
CDR3: CASSQGTSYGYTF
D: -
V: TRBV14
size: -
J: TRBJ1-2

DNA: TGCGCCAGCAGCCAACAGGGAGCAAGCACTGAAGCTTTCTTT
CDR3: CASSQQGASTEAFF
D: -
V: TRBV4-3
size: -
J: TRBJ1-1

DNA: TGTGCCAGCAGCCCGACAGTAGGTTTAAACTATGGCTACACCTTC
CDR3: CASSPTVGLNYGYTF
D: -
V: TRBV7-2
size: -
J: TRBJ1-2

DNA: TGTGCCAGCAGCCGGGACAGGGGTCACTACGAGCAGTACTTC
CDR3: CASSRDRGHYEQYF
D: TRBD1
V: TRBV5-4
size: -
J: TRBJ2-7